This record covers a single TCR beta chain. Its antigen is not known. The sample originates from a study of CD8 T cells in Susac syndrome. Study findings and constraints: The number of individuals included in the study's TCR sequencing and HLA analysis was acknowledged as relatively small.

The length of the CDR3 is 16 residues. The ends lost 4 bases at V and 9 bases at J; junction bases unmatched: 10. The germline CDR1 and CDR2 sequences are LGHNA and YNFKEQ. Reverse transcription of roughly 0.45 to 1 ug RNA was performed with random hexamers. The amplification used immunoSEQ multiplex PCR on TCR beta CDR3; it spanned 54 Vbeta and 13 Jbeta. TCRdb re-derived calls from the immunoSEQ multiplex PCR reads in MiXCR, one entry per CDR3 protein. The data contain tens of thousands of distinct CDR3 sequences, roughly 95% of them seen just once; the ten biggest clones take up approximately 0.1%. The study sequenced TCR beta in blood CD8+ and CD4+ T cells.

This sequence joins TRBV4-2 and TRBJ2-1; the match to TRBD2 covers 12 bases. The sample consisted of CD4+ T cells from PBMCs. This clonotype was obtained from a human donor with multiple sclerosis. The CDR3 DNA is TGTGCCAGCAGCCGCCCGCTAGCGGGGGGGTTAAGTGAGCAGTTCTTC. Translation gives CASSRPLAGGLSEQFF.